Each of the 19 T cell receptor beta chains below was sequenced from the same sample in a study of blood T cell repertoires in COVID-19. Profiling relied on immunoSEQ multiplex PCR, and the TCRdb table lists in-frame clones only, not all of them. This sample carries tens of thousands of clones, under 85% of them seen once, and the ten largest clones take less than 8%. Sequencing was carried out using peripheral blood. These receptor sequences come from a man in his 60s with active COVID-19.

This chain links TRBV19 with TRBJ1-1; TRBD1 matches at 9 bases. The CDR3 runs 15 residues. V was pared by 2 bases and J by 2 bases, with 3 bases of the junction left unmatched. CDR1 and CDR2 from the germline V gene are LNHDA and SQIVND (reference sequence). The CDR3 reads CASSILGQGNTEAFF. The CDR3 DNA reads TGTGCCAGTAGTATATTGGGACAGGGCAACACTGAAGCTTTCTTT.

The chain uses TRBV18 and TRBJ2-7; D gene unclear. The V gene's germline CDR1 is KGHSH and CDR2 LQKENI. The CDR3 is 14 amino acids. The V gene lost 1 base and the J gene lost 4 bases, with 11 bases spanning the gap. CDR3 in amino acids: CASSPQRQGYEQYF. In DNA form, the CDR3 reads TGTGCCAGCTCACCACAGAGACAAGGATACGAGCAGTACTTC.

The chain couples TRBV6-6 to TRBJ2-2; TRBD2 matches at 7 bases. Germline V CDR1 and CDR2: MNHNY, SVGAGI (reference sequence). Trimming at V came to 7 bases and at J to 3 bases, leaving 11 bases not matched to a gene. The CDR3 runs to 16 residues. The CDR3 DNA reads TGTGCCAGCAACTGGGCGGGGGTTCGAGACACCGGGGAGCTGTTTTTT. It is translated as CASNWAGVRDTGELFF.

The J gene is TRBJ2-6, the V gene TRBV19; TRBD1 agrees at 7 bases. The trim removed 5 bases at V and 3 bases at J, leaving 4 bases unmatched. This CDR3 has 15 residues. The V gene's germline CDR1 is LNHDA and CDR2 SQIVND (reference sequence). This CDR3 is CASSETGNGANVLTF. As DNA, the CDR3 is TGTGCCAGTAGTGAGACAGGGAATGGGGCCAACGTCCTGACTTTC.

This clone is a singleton in its sample. V gene TRBV3-1 (or the pseudogene TRBV3-2) combines with J gene TRBJ2-7; 10 bases line up with TRBD1. Trimming took 3 bases from V and 2 from J; bases not matched to a gene: 4. The CDR3 is made up of 15 amino acids. The germline CDR1 and CDR2 sequences are LGHDT and YNNKEL (reference sequence). The DNA of the CDR3 is TGTGCCAGCAGCCATACGGGACAGGGGACCTACGAGCAGTACTTC. Translation: CASSHTGQGTYEQYF.

This clone has only one observation. In nucleotides, the CDR3 is TGTGCCAGCAGCTTAGGAACAGGGGGGAAATATGGCTACACCTTC. Translation gives CASSLGTGGKYGYTF. The gene calls are TRBV7-3 and TRBJ1-2; 8 positions match TRBD1. The junction had 7 bases not matched to a gene; V was cut back by 2 bases and J by 5 bases. The CDR3 loop spans 15 amino acids. The germline CDR1 and CDR2 sequences are SGHTA and FQGTGA.

The gene calls are TRBV7-9 and TRBJ2-5; D is perhaps TRBD2 (5 bases). The CDR3 runs 13 residues. Trimming pared 3 bases from V and 4 bases from J, leaving 9 bases between. Germline values: CDR1 SEHNR, CDR2 FQNEAQ (reference sequence). CDR3 nucleotide sequence: TGTGCCAGCAGCTTGTTGGCGGGAGAGACCCAGTACTTC. Protein sequence: CASSLLAGETQYF.

This clone was observed a single time. The genes are TRBV5-1 and TRBJ1-1, with D unclear. V was shortened by 8 bases and J by 1 base, with 12 bases between the two germline ends. The CDR3 covers 13 residues. Germline V lookup: CDR1 SGHRS, CDR2 YFSETQ. DNA for the CDR3: TGCGCCAGTCACAGATCAGGGAACACTGAAGCTTTCTTT. Its translation is CASHRSGNTEAFF.

Concerning this clone itself: At one of its ends the junction is not consistent with the germline gene, which may arise from a read error. This rearrangement joins TRBV2 to TRBJ1-5; D not certain. Germline-derived CDR1 and CDR2 are SNHLY and FYNNEI. This CDR3 region has 15 residues. CDR3 coding DNA: TGTGCCAGCACCTCATATACCGGGAGCACTCAGCCCCAGCATTTT. Translating it yields CASTSYTGSTQPQHF.

The chain combines TRBV5-1 with TRBJ2-5; D remains unclear. Trimming took off 4 bases at V and 5 bases at J, with 12 bases between the two ends. The CDR3 is made up of 13 amino acids. CDR1 SGHRS and CDR2 YFSETQ come from the germline V gene. CDR3 DNA sequence: TGCGCCAGCAGCGAAGGTGGAGTGGAGACCCAGTACTTC. Its protein is CASSEGGVETQYF.

This chain joins TRBV4-1 and TRBJ2-2; 8 positions agree with TRBD2. V lost 3 bases to trimming and J lost 7 bases; unmatched junction nucleotides: 10. CDR3 size: 16 residues. Germline-derived CDR1 and CDR2 are MGHRA and YSYEKL. CDR3 loop: CASSHPRGGSGGELFF. DNA for the CDR3: TGCGCCAGCAGCCATCCCCGGGGGGGTAGCGGCGGGGAGCTGTTTTTT.

The V call is TRBV11-3, the J call TRBJ2-4; weak D call: TRBD2 (6 bases). Looked up from germline, CDR1 is SGHNT and CDR2 is YENEEA. CDR3 length equals 15 residues. Trimming took 0 bases from V and 3 from J, leaving 9 bases between them. CDR3 sequence reads: CASSLEGGDKNIQYF. Written as DNA, the CDR3 is TGTGCCAGCAGCTTAGAGGGAGGCGACAAAAACATTCAGTACTTC.

The chain combines TRBV18 with TRBJ1-2, with D possibly matching TRBD1 (6 bases). Germline lookup yields CDR1 KGHSH and CDR2 LQKENI. Deletions cut 2 bases from V and 0 bases from J, with 10 bases between. The CDR3 has 15 residues. The CDR3 DNA is TGTGCCAGCTCACCAAAACAGGGAGCTAACTATGGCTACACCTTC. The encoded protein is CASSPKQGANYGYTF. The full variable domain, in which reference TRBV18 and TRBJ1-2 provide the parts outside the CDR3, is NAGVMQNPRHLVRRRGQEARLRCSPMKGHSHVYWYRQLPEEGLKFMVYLQKENIIDESGMPKERFSAEFPKEGPSILRIQQVVRGDSAAYFCASSPKQGANYGYTFGSGTRLTVV.

This chain joins TRBV2 and TRBJ2-1, with no clear D. Germline CDR1 reads SNHLY; CDR2 reads FYNNEI. Trimming left V 6 bases short and J 8 bases short, with 5 bases between. The CDR3 is 10 residues long. CDR3 residues: CASRRYEQFF. In DNA form, the CDR3 reads TGTGCCAGCAGGCGGTATGAGCAGTTCTTC.

This chain connects TRBV28 to TRBJ2-7; TRBD1 matches 8 bases. V shed 5 bases, J shed 11 bases, and the junction held 17 bases outside the gene matches. This CDR3 region has 15 residues. Germline CDR1 MDHEN, CDR2 SYDVKM. The CDR3 reads CASSPPNRDRPPEYF. The DNA of the CDR3 is TGTGCCAGCAGTCCACCTAACCGGGACAGGCCCCCGGAGTACTTC.

In nucleotides, the CDR3 is TGTGCCAGCAGTTACAGGGGTAACACTGAAGCTTTCTTT. Translated: CASSYRGNTEAFF. V and J are TRBV6-5 and TRBJ1-1; D may be TRBD1 (5 bases). Trimming removed 2 bases at V and 2 bases at J, with 6 bases between. In germline, CDR1 is MNHEY, CDR2 SVGAGI. This CDR3 comprises 13 residues.

The chain has TRBV27 and TRBJ2-1; TRBD1 aligns across 10 bases. The germline V gene encodes CDR1 MNHEY and CDR2 SMNVEV (reference sequence). CDR3 size: 14 residues. V shed 10 bases and J 6 bases; nucleotides not matched to a gene: 9. CDR3 protein: CATQETGGINEQFF. The CDR3 DNA follows: TGTGCCACGCAGGAGACAGGGGGCATCAATGAGCAGTTCTTC.

This clone was found once. The V and J genes are TRBV7-2 and TRBJ1-4, with a weak D call TRBD1 (5 bases). This CDR3 spans 14 amino acids. The germline V gene has CDR1 SGHTA and CDR2 FQGNSA. The germline V and J ends were trimmed by 5 bases and 8 bases, with 15 bases remaining between them. The CDR3 sequence is CASSPAGTWEKLFF. CDR3 nucleotide sequence: TGTGCCAGCAGCCCCGCCGGGACTTGGGAAAAACTGTTTTTT.

The rearrangement uses TRBV27 and TRBJ2-3, with TRBD2 identical over 9 bases. The germline gives CDR1 MNHEY, CDR2 SMNVEV (reference sequence). CDR3 size: 16 residues. The ends lost 2 bases at V and 5 bases at J; junction bases unmatched: 8. CDR3 DNA: TGTGCCAGCAGTTTAGGTGGCGGGGGGGCCGGAGATACGCAGTATTTT. Translating gives CASSLGGGGAGDTQYF.